These 5 T cell receptor beta chains share one sample of origin, sequenced in a study of T cell responses to AZD1222 COVID-19 vaccine. TCRdb's copy holds only in-frame clones and misses some; the assay was immunoSEQ multiplex PCR. Of 140,000 to 150,000 clones listed, around 83% are singletons. Sample: peripheral blood, taken on day 0 of MenACWY control vaccination. The receptors here all came from an adult in good health.

The chain combines TRBV5-8 with TRBJ1-4; D may be TRBD1 (5 bases). The CDR3 consists of 17 residues. Trimming cost V 9 bases and J 0 bases, with 21 bases left between them. CDR1 and CDR2 (germline): SGHTS, YDEGEE. CDR3 residues: CAIPGGLSSTTNEKLFF. CDR3 nucleotides: TGTGCCATCCCGGGGGGTCTCTCTTCAACAACTAATGAAAAACTGTTTTTT.

The CDR3 reads CASSQKFMIPQETQYF. CDR3 in DNA: TGTGCCAGCAGCCAAAAGTTCATGATCCCACAAGAGACCCAGTACTTC. The chain employs TRBV3-1 (or the pseudogene TRBV3-2) and TRBJ2-5; the D is unclear. Trimming took 2 bases from V and 2 from J, leaving 15 bases between them. Looked up from germline, CDR1 is LGHDT and CDR2 is YNNKEL (reference sequence). This CDR3 region has 16 residues.

The rearrangement links TRBV3-1 (or the pseudogene TRBV3-2) to TRBJ1-2; tentatively, D is TRBD1 (6 bases). The CDR3 runs to 13 residues. Germline V gene data show CDR1 as LGHDT and CDR2 as YNNKEL (reference sequence). Deletions cut 6 bases from V and 11 bases from J, with 19 bases between. The CDR3 reads CASSHPGDPRYTF. In nucleotides, the CDR3 is TGTGCCAGCAGTCACCCAGGGGATCCTCGGTACACCTTC.

The chain is built from TRBV4-2 and TRBJ1-1; 7 bases are shared with TRBD1. The CDR3 runs 14 residues. V gave up 6 bases and J gave up 2 bases; unmatched junction bases: 6. Per the germline V gene, CDR1 is LGHNA and CDR2 is YNFKEQ. CDR3 protein: CASRQGPTNTEAFF. In DNA, the CDR3 is TGTGCCAGCAGACAGGGGCCCACCAACACTGAAGCTTTCTTT.

The chain joins TRBV5-6 to TRBJ1-5; a possible D gene is TRBD1 (6 bases). This CDR3 is 16 amino acids long. Germline V gene sequence: CDR1 SGHDT, CDR2 YYEEEE. V lost 1 base and J 2 bases, leaving 13 bases between the germline ends. The CDR3 nucleotides read TGTGCCAGCAGCTTGTGGGGGGCGCAGGGCAATCAGCCCCAGCATTTT. Residues: CASSLWGAQGNQPQHF.